A selection of T cell receptor beta chains follows, all from one sample in a study of blood T cell repertoires in COVID-19. The table came from immunoSEQ multiplex PCR; TCRdb's copy has only in-frame clones and leaves some out. Of about 92,000 clones listed, 75% to 85% are singletons. Source material: peripheral blood. These receptors came from a woman in her 70s with acute or convalescent COVID-19. Both conserved end residues are part of each CDR3. Each record gives: D gene, V gene, clone size, J gene, CDR3 protein, CDR3 DNA. A D gene is named only where the DNA matches it firmly. Size tells how often a clone was seen (once, few, many) or the class of an expanded clone, and some rows leave it out.

D gene: TRBD2
V gene: TRBV6-5
clone size: -
J gene: TRBJ2-2
CDR3 protein: CASSRTSLGPGELFF
CDR3 DNA: TGTGCCAGCAGCCGGACTAGTCTTGGCCCCGGGGAGCTGTTTTTT

D gene: -
V gene: TRBV7-2
clone size: -
J gene: TRBJ1-5
CDR3 protein: CASSLHRVWNQPQHF
CDR3 DNA: TGTGCCAGCAGCCTACACAGGGTCTGGAATCAGCCCCAGCATTTT

D gene: -
V gene: TRBV7-9
clone size: few
J gene: TRBJ1-3
CDR3 protein: CASSPPDNLLGNTIYF
CDR3 DNA: TGTGCCAGCAGCCCTCCGGACAATCTACTTGGAAACACCATATATTTT

D gene: TRBD2
V gene: TRBV18
clone size: -
J gene: TRBJ2-2
CDR3 protein: CASSTGGRAFTGELFF
CDR3 DNA: TGTGCCAGCTCGACTGGCGGGAGGGCCTTCACCGGGGAGCTGTTTTTT

D gene: TRBD1
V gene: TRBV5-4
clone size: -
J gene: TRBJ2-5
CDR3 protein: CASSPQGAGETQYF
CDR3 DNA: TGTGCCAGCAGCCCACAGGGGGCGGGGGAGACCCAGTACTTC

D gene: -
V gene: TRBV27
clone size: -
J gene: TRBJ2-1
CDR3 protein: CASSMTAYNEQFF
CDR3 DNA: TGTGCCAGCAGTATGACTGCTTACAATGAGCAGTTCTTC

D gene: TRBD1
V gene: TRBV28
clone size: -
J gene: TRBJ1-5
CDR3 protein: CASSLLRQGRQPQHF
CDR3 DNA: TGTGCCAGCAGTTTACTTAGACAGGGTAGACAGCCCCAGCATTTT

D gene: TRBD1
V gene: TRBV7-3
clone size: -
J gene: TRBJ2-7
CDR3 protein: CASSPGTGEVGLYF
CDR3 DNA: TGTGCCAGCAGCCCAGGGACAGGGGAGGTAGGGCTGTACTTC

D gene: -
V gene: TRBV13
clone size: -
J gene: TRBJ2-7
CDR3 protein: CASSLGEEQYF
CDR3 DNA: TGTGCCAGCAGCTTAGGGGAGGAGCAGTACTTC

D gene: TRBD2
V gene: TRBV7-9
clone size: -
J gene: TRBJ2-2
CDR3 protein: CASSRGGGVPPKTGELFF
CDR3 DNA: TGTGCCAGCAGCCGGGGGGGCGGGGTTCCCCCCAAAACCGGGGAGCTGTTTTTT

D gene: TRBD2
V gene: TRBV5-1
clone size: -
J gene: TRBJ2-1
CDR3 protein: CASSPGTSGLNEQFF
CDR3 DNA: TGCGCCAGCAGCCCTGGGACTAGCGGCCTGAATGAGCAGTTCTTC

D gene: TRBD1
V gene: TRBV18
clone size: few
J gene: TRBJ1-1
CDR3 protein: CASSPRQGNTEAFF
CDR3 DNA: TGTGCCAGCTCACCTCGACAGGGGAACACTGAAGCTTTCTTT

D gene: -
V gene: TRBV5-1
clone size: -
J gene: TRBJ2-7
CDR3 protein: CASSGSSVSYEQYF
CDR3 DNA: TGCGCCAGCAGTGGGAGTAGCGTTTCCTACGAGCAGTACTTC

D gene: TRBD2
V gene: TRBV2
clone size: -
J gene: TRBJ2-4
CDR3 protein: CASEPGLGNIQYF
CDR3 DNA: TGTGCCAGCGAACCGGGACTAGGAAACATTCAGTACTTC

D gene: TRBD1
V gene: TRBV6-5
clone size: -
J gene: TRBJ1-2
CDR3 protein: CASSQGQNYGYTF
CDR3 DNA: TGTGCCAGCAGCCAGGGACAGAACTATGGCTACACCTTC

D gene: TRBD1
V gene: TRBV28
clone size: -
J gene: TRBJ1-2
CDR3 protein: CASSFEISAQGAGRGYTF
CDR3 DNA: TGTGCCAGCAGTTTTGAAATTTCGGCTCAGGGGGCAGGGAGGGGCTACACCTTC

D gene: -
V gene: TRBV9
clone size: -
J gene: TRBJ1-2
CDR3 protein: CASSVGASPLDRYTF
CDR3 DNA: TGTGCCAGCAGCGTAGGGGCCTCGCCTTTAGACCGCTACACCTTC

D gene: -
V gene: TRBV5-5
clone size: -
J gene: TRBJ1-4
CDR3 protein: CASSLAVELATNEKLFF
CDR3 DNA: TGTGCCAGCAGCTTGGCCGTGGAGCTTGCAACTAATGAAAAACTGTTTTTT

D gene: TRBD2
V gene: TRBV19
clone size: -
J gene: TRBJ2-7
CDR3 protein: CASSQRASGSYEQYF
CDR3 DNA: TGTGCCAGTAGTCAGAGGGCTAGCGGGAGTTACGAGCAGTACTTC

D gene: TRBD1
V gene: TRBV7-8
clone size: -
J gene: TRBJ1-1
CDR3 protein: CASKQTGENTEAFF
CDR3 DNA: TGTGCCAGCAAACAAACAGGGGAGAACACTGAAGCTTTCTTT

D gene: -
V gene: TRBV6-5
clone size: -
J gene: TRBJ1-2
CDR3 protein: CASSRQGYGYTF
CDR3 DNA: TGTGCCAGCAGCCGGCAGGGGTATGGCTACACCTTC

D gene: TRBD1
V gene: TRBV11-2
clone size: -
J gene: TRBJ1-1
CDR3 protein: CASSSLQGGSAFF
CDR3 DNA: TGTGCCAGCAGCTCCCTCCAGGGGGGTTCGGCTTTCTTT

D gene: -
V gene: TRBV4-3
clone size: -
J gene: TRBJ2-7
CDR3 protein: CASSQEGGGLTYEQYF
CDR3 DNA: TGCGCCAGCAGCCAAGAAGGCGGGGGCCTCACCTACGAGCAGTACTTC

D gene: TRBD1
V gene: TRBV5-1
clone size: -
J gene: TRBJ1-3
CDR3 protein: CASSLDRGSGNTIYF
CDR3 DNA: TGCGCCAGCAGCTTGGACAGGGGCTCTGGAAACACCATATATTTT

D gene: TRBD2
V gene: TRBV6-1
clone size: -
J gene: TRBJ2-1
CDR3 protein: CASSERGIAGGPWQFF
CDR3 DNA: TGTGCCAGCAGTGAAAGAGGAATAGCGGGGGGGCCTTGGCAGTTCTTC

D gene: TRBD1
V gene: TRBV10-3
clone size: -
J gene: TRBJ2-3
CDR3 protein: CAISEAGTVTDTQYF
CDR3 DNA: TGTGCCATCAGTGAGGCAGGGACAGTCACAGATACGCAGTATTTT

D gene: -
V gene: TRBV5-1
clone size: -
J gene: TRBJ1-3
CDR3 protein: CASSSSPGNTIYF
CDR3 DNA: TGCGCCAGCAGCTCGTCCCCGGGAAACACCATATATTTT

D gene: TRBD2
V gene: TRBV19
clone size: -
J gene: TRBJ2-2
CDR3 protein: CASTLSGTNTGELFF
CDR3 DNA: TGTGCCAGTACCCTGAGCGGGACTAACACCGGGGAGCTGTTTTTT

D gene: -
V gene: TRBV19
clone size: -
J gene: TRBJ1-2
CDR3 protein: CASTWTANYGYTF
CDR3 DNA: TGTGCCAGTACCTGGACAGCTAACTATGGCTACACCTTC

D gene: -
V gene: TRBV5-1
clone size: -
J gene: TRBJ1-6
CDR3 protein: CASSSGSYNSPLHF
CDR3 DNA: TGCGCCAGCAGCTCGGGCTCCTATAATTCACCCCTCCACTTT

D gene: -
V gene: TRBV19
clone size: -
J gene: TRBJ2-7
CDR3 protein: CASSTGIGVSYEQYF
CDR3 DNA: TGTGCCAGTAGTACTGGAATTGGAGTTTCCTACGAGCAGTACTTC

D gene: TRBD1
V gene: TRBV6-5
clone size: many
J gene: TRBJ1-2
CDR3 protein: CASSSRQGTIDGYTF
CDR3 DNA: TGTGCCAGCAGTTCCCGACAGGGGACTATTGATGGCTACACCTTC

D gene: -
V gene: TRBV28
clone size: many
J gene: TRBJ2-1
CDR3 protein: CASTHNEQFF
CDR3 DNA: TGTGCCAGCACTCACAATGAGCAGTTCTTC

D gene: TRBD1
V gene: TRBV28
clone size: -
J gene: TRBJ2-7
CDR3 protein: CASSPTGTYEQYF
CDR3 DNA: TGTGCCAGCAGCCCGACAGGGACCTACGAGCAGTACTTC

D gene: -
V gene: TRBV7-8
clone size: -
J gene: TRBJ2-1
CDR3 protein: CASSLAGATTGEQFF
CDR3 DNA: TGTGCCAGCAGCTTAGCCGGCGCCACCACGGGTGAGCAGTTCTTC

D gene: -
V gene: TRBV11-2
clone size: -
J gene: TRBJ2-3
CDR3 protein: CASSLRGSPRDTQYF
CDR3 DNA: TGTGCCAGCAGCTTGAGGGGGTCCCCCCGCGATACGCAGTATTTT

D gene: TRBD1
V gene: TRBV27
clone size: -
J gene: TRBJ2-1
CDR3 protein: CASSDRTGGWYNEQFF
CDR3 DNA: TGTGCCAGTTCCGACAGGACAGGGGGCTGGTACAATGAGCAGTTCTTC